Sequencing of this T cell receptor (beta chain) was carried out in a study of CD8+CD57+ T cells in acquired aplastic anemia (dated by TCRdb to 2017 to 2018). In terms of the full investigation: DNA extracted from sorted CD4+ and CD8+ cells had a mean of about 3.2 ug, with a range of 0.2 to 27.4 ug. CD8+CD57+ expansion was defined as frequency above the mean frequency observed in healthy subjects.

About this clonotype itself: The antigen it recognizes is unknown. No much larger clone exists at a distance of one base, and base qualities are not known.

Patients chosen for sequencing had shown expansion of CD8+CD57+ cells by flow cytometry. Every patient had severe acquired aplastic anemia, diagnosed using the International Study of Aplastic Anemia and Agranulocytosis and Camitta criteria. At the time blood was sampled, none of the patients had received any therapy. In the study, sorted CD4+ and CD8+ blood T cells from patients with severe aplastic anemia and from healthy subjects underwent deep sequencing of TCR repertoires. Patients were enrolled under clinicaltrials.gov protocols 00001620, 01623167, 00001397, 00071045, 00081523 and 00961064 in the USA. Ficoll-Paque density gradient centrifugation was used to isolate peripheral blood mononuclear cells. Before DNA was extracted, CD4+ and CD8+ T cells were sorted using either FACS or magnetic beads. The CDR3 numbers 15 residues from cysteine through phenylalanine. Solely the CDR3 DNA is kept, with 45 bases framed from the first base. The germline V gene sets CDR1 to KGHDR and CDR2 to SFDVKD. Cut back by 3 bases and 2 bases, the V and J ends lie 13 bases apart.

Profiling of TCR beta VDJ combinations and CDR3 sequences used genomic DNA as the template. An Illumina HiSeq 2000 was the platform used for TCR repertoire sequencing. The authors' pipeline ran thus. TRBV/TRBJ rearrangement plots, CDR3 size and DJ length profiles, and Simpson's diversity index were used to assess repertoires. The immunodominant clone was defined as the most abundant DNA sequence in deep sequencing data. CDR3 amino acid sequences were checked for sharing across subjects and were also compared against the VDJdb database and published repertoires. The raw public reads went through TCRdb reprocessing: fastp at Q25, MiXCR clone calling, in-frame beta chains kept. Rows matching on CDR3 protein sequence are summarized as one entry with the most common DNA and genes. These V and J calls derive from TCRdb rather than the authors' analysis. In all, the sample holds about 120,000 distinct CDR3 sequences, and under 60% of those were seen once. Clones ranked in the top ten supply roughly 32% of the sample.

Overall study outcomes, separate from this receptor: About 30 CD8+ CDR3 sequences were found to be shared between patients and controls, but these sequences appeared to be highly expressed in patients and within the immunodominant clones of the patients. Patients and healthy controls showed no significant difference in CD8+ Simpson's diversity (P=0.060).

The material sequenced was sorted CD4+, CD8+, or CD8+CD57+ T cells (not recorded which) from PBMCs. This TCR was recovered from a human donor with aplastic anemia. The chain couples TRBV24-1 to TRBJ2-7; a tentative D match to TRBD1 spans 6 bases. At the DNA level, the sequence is TGTGCCACCAGTGATCCACCGACAGGACCCTACGAGCAGTACTTC. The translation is CATSDPPTGPYEQYF.